Each of the 21 T cell receptor beta chains below was sequenced from the same sample in a study of T cell repertoires in cytomegalovirus infection. TCRdb re-derived calls from the reads in MiXCR, one entry per CDR3 protein. Among fewer than 700,000 distinct CDR3 sequences listed, around 24% were seen once. The sample consisted of CD8+ T cells from PBMCs. The source of these receptors is a human donor in good health (CMV status not recorded). Some clones in this sample may be carry-over from other donors' samples.

This clonotype was counted ten times or more. The chain has TRBV7-8 and TRBJ2-1; 13 bases align to TRBD2. The CDR3 is 16 amino acids. The germline V gene encodes CDR1 SGHVS and CDR2 FQNEAQ. The trim removed 3 bases at V and 3 bases at J, leaving 2 bases unmatched. The CDR3 nucleotides are TGTGCCAGCAGCTTCGGGACTAGCGGGGTCTACAATGAGCAGTTCTTC. It translates to CASSFGTSGVYNEQFF.

Comment on this clonotype: A much larger clonotype is one base distant, so this may be a read error. This rearrangement joins TRBV7-2 to TRBJ1-5; TRBD1 might be the D (5 bases). CDR1 SGHTA and CDR2 FQGNSA come from the germline V gene. CDR3 length: 15 amino acids. As DNA, the CDR3 is TGTGCCAACAGCTGGGGGGTCGGTAGCAATCAGCCCCAGCATTTT. This codes for CANSWGVGSNQPQHF. Using reference TRBV7-2 and TRBJ1-5 for the parts outside the CDR3, the full variable domain is GAGVSQSPSNKVTEKGKDVELRCDPISGHTALYWYRQSLGQGLEFLIYFQGNSAPDKSGLPSDRFSAERTGGSVSTLTIQRTQQEDSAVYLCANSWGVGSNQPQHFGDGTRLSIL.

This clonotype was detected a few times. The V call is TRBV5-6, the J call TRBJ2-7; TRBD2 matches 13 bases. The CDR3 is 14 amino acids. In germline, CDR1 is SGHDT, CDR2 YYEEEE. The CDR3 reads CANGLAGACYEQYV. The CDR3 bases are TGTGCTAATGGACTAGCGGGGGCCTGCTACGAGCAGTACGTC.

This clonotype was seen only a few times. The rearrangement links TRBV19 to TRBJ1-4; the D gene is possibly TRBD1 (5 bases). CDR3 length: 15 amino acids. Germline CDR1 and CDR2: LNHDA and SQIVND (reference sequence). V lost 8 bases, J lost 6 bases, and 19 bases lay in between. Here the CDR3 DNA reads TGTGCCAGTCACCATTTCCGGGACGGACATGAAAAACTGTTTTTT. This codes for CASHHFRDGHEKLFF.

This chain joins TRBV6-2 or TRBV6-3 and TRBJ1-1; possible D gene TRBD1, 5 bases. V was shortened by 0 bases and J by 1 base, with 21 bases between the two germline ends. This CDR3 is built from 19 residues. CDR1 and CDR2 (germline): MNHEY, SVGEGT. The CDR3 coding sequence is TGTGCCAGCAGTTACTCGACCCCGAACGTCAGGGTGACGAACACTGAAGCTTTCTTT. Encoded protein: CASSYSTPNVRVTNTEAFF.

The sample holds many counts of this clonotype. This sequence joins TRBV2 and TRBJ2-5, with D unclear. The CDR3 sequence is 15 residues long. Germline values: CDR1 SNHLY, CDR2 FYNNEI. The ends were cut back, 1 base at V and 3 bases at J, with 12 bases in the middle. The DNA for the CDR3 is TGTGCCAGCAGTGAAGGGCAGCTCACTGAAGAGACCCAGTACTTC. Amino acids: CASSEGQLTEETQYF.

This clonotype has at least ten counts. The rearrangement joins TRBV4-1 to TRBJ1-1; D might be TRBD1 (6 bases). V dropped 0 bases and J dropped 0 bases, with 8 bases sitting between them. The CDR3 length is 15 residues. Germline CDR1 MGHRA, CDR2 YSYEKL. CDR3 region: CASSQDPGVNTEAFF. Here the CDR3 DNA reads TGCGCCAGCAGCCAAGACCCAGGGGTGAACACTGAAGCTTTCTTT.

Worth noting for this clonotype: The junction departs from the called germline gene at one end, perhaps through a read error. This CDR3 is CVSSQDTGQYNEQFF. Here the CDR3 DNA reads TGCGTCAGCAGCCAAGATACCGGACAGTACAATGAGCAGTTCTTC. The rearrangement uses TRBV4-1 and TRBJ2-1, with a weak D call TRBD1 (6 bases). This CDR3 is built from 15 residues. Germline assignment: CDR1 MGHRA and CDR2 YSYEKL.

This clonotype was seen only a few times. V and J are TRBV14 and TRBJ2-2, with D possibly matching TRBD1 (6 bases). V dropped 5 bases and J dropped 9 bases, with 16 bases sitting between them. The CDR3 covers 14 residues. CDR1 is SGHDN and CDR2 is FVKESK in the germline V gene. This CDR3 reads CASSGTPGGRELFF. DNA for the CDR3: TGTGCCAGCAGCGGGACCCCTGGGGGCCGGGAGCTGTTTTTT.

This clonotype was seen a few times. This chain connects TRBV7-6 to TRBJ2-5; 8 nucleotides agree with TRBD1. This CDR3 is built from 18 residues. V shed 5 bases and J 4 bases; nucleotides not matched to a gene: 18. The V gene's germline CDR1 is SGHVS and CDR2 FNYEAQ. Here the CDR3 DNA reads TGTGCCAGCAGCCCGATACCCGCTGTGAACAGGGGGGTAGAGACCCAGTACTTC. Its translation is CASSPIPAVNRGVETQYF. Drawing the rest from reference TRBV7-6 and TRBJ2-5, the complete variable domain is GAGVSQSPRYKVTKRGQDVALRCDPISGHVSLYWYRQALGQGPEFLTYFNYEAQQDKSGLPNDRFSAERPEGSISTLTIQRTEQRDSAMYRCASSPIPAVNRGVETQYFGPGTRLLVL.

The genes are TRBV5-1 and TRBJ2-2; possibly TRBD1 for D (5 bases). V shed 2 bases and J shed 0 bases, with 20 bases lying between them. This CDR3 spans 19 amino acids. From germline, CDR1 is SGHRS and CDR2 YFSETQ. The chain's CDR3 is CASSFNRALDRPNTGELFF. For the CDR3, the DNA is TGCGCCAGCAGCTTTAACCGGGCTCTTGACAGACCGAACACCGGGGAGCTGTTTTTT.

The chain joins TRBV27 to TRBJ2-2; D is uncertain. Trimming stripped 2 bases from V and 1 base from J, with 8 bases between. The CDR3 totals 15 residues. Germline V gene lookup returns CDR1 MNHEY and CDR2 SMNVEV (reference sequence). The CDR3 loop is CASSLRQVNTGELFF. The CDR3 region has the DNA TGTGCCAGCAGTTTAAGGCAGGTGAACACCGGGGAGCTGTTTTTT.

The chain recombines TRBV7-4 with TRBJ2-7; no clear D gene. Per germline, CDR1 SGHVT and CDR2 SQSDAQ. There are 13 residues in the CDR3. V was cut by 5 bases and J by 1 base, with 9 bases left in between. CDR3 nucleotides: TGTGCCAGCAGCCCACTCGCGTCCTACGAGCAGTACTTC. It yields the protein CASSPLASYEQYF.

This rearrangement joins TRBV6-5 to TRBJ2-2; 8 nucleotides agree with TRBD2. The germline V gene has CDR1 MNHEY and CDR2 SVGAGI. The ends lost 9 bases at V and 7 bases at J; junction bases unmatched: 10. The length of the CDR3 is 14 residues. In DNA form, the CDR3 reads TGTGCCAGTGTAGCGGGGCTCTATGGCGGGGAGCTGTTTTTT. Amino acids: CASVAGLYGGELFF.

This clonotype turned up a few times. The gene calls are TRBV14 and TRBJ2-3; D is possibly TRBD1 (5 bases). In germline, CDR1 is SGHDN, CDR2 FVKESK. The CDR3 covers 14 residues. The V gene lost 0 bases and the J gene lost 4 bases, with 8 bases spanning the gap. The CDR3 reads CASSQEGAADTQYF. The CDR3 bases are TGTGCCAGCAGCCAAGAAGGGGCCGCAGATACGCAGTATTTT.

The rearrangement uses TRBV29-1 and TRBJ2-7, with D possibly matching TRBD2 (6 bases). The CDR3 has 12 amino acids. The ends were cut back, 7 bases at V and 4 bases at J, with 14 bases in the middle. Germline assignment: CDR1 SQVTM and CDR2 ANQGSEA. This chain's CDR3 is CSAGDGTYEQYF. DNA for the CDR3: TGCAGCGCCGGAGACGGGACTTACGAGCAGTACTTC.

This clonotype came up many times. The junction shows a germline mismatch at one end, possibly a read error. CDR3 sequence reads: CASSLSGGDEQFF. The CDR3 region has the DNA TGTGCTAGCAGCTTATCAGGCGGAGATGAGCAGTTCTTC. The chain has TRBV7-7 and TRBJ2-1; the D is unclear. There are 13 residues in the CDR3. Germline V gives CDR1 SSHAT, CDR2 FNYEAQ (reference sequence).

At least ten counts were recorded for this clonotype. This chain uses TRBV7-8 with TRBJ1-1; D remains unclear. The CDR3 consists of 16 residues. Germline loops: CDR1 SGHVS, CDR2 FQNEAQ. V dropped 1 base and J dropped 0 bases, with 12 bases sitting between them. DNA for the CDR3: TGTGCCAGCAGCTTAGGGGTTGGCGGCATGAACACTGAAGCTTTCTTT. Its protein product is CASSLGVGGMNTEAFF.

This chain joins TRBV28 and TRBJ2-4; D possibly corresponds to TRBD2 (6 bases). The CDR3 sequence is 17 residues long. Trimming left V 5 bases short and J 0 bases short, with 17 bases between. Per the germline V gene, CDR1 is MDHEN and CDR2 is SYDVKM. The CDR3 nucleotides read TGTGCCAGCAGTCCCCTTCCGGGGGTTCAAGCCAAAAACATTCAGTACTTC. Amino acid sequence: CASSPLPGVQAKNIQYF.

The chain links TRBV20-1 to TRBJ2-1, with D perhaps matching TRBD2 (6 bases). Germline V gene sequence: CDR1 DFQATT, CDR2 SNEGSKA (reference sequence). The V gene lost 0 bases and the J gene lost 3 bases, with 15 bases spanning the gap. This CDR3 is built from 16 residues. The CDR3: CSARDGRGPFYNEQFF. Here the CDR3 DNA reads TGCAGTGCTAGAGATGGGCGGGGCCCATTCTACAATGAGCAGTTCTTC.

The sample holds a few counts of this clonotype. The chain couples TRBV20-1 to TRBJ2-1; TRBD2 aligns across 13 bases. Germline V CDR1 and CDR2: DFQATT, SNEGSKA (reference sequence). CDR3 length equals 16 residues. Trimming at V came to 5 bases and at J to 5 bases, leaving 9 bases not matched to a gene. CDR3: CSAPTPGLAGNNEQFF. The CDR3, as DNA: TGCAGTGCTCCAACTCCGGGACTAGCGGGGAACAATGAGCAGTTCTTC.